This is a list of T cell receptor beta chains from one sample in a study of HIV-infected patients and healthy controls. TCRdb reprocessed the 5' RACE reads with MiXCR, giving one entry per CDR3 protein. The sample shows around 58,000 distinct CDR3 sequences, about 19% of them seen only once. The sample was CD4+ T cells from blood. The receptors were sampled from a human donor in good health. The CDR3 runs from the conserved cysteine through the conserved F or W. A D gene is named only where the DNA matches it firmly. Only part of the rows carry a size: once, few, many, or a class if the clone is expanded.

cdr3_nt: TGCAGCGTCGACCGGAGGGACAGGCAGCACAATGAGCAGTTCTTC; cdr3_aa: CSVDRRDRQHNEQFF; j_call: TRBJ2-1; v_call: TRBV29-1; d_call: TRBD1; clone_size: -
cdr3_nt: TGTGCCAGTAGTCCAAGGGGGGACAGGGGGCGAATCGGTCATCAGCCCCAGCATTTT; cdr3_aa: CASSPRGDRGRIGHQPQHF; j_call: TRBJ1-5; v_call: TRBV19; d_call: TRBD1; clone_size: -
cdr3_nt: TGCAGCGTTGATCCTCAGTGGGCGAGCGTCGCAGCTTTCTTT; cdr3_aa: CSVDPQWASVAAFF; j_call: TRBJ1-1; v_call: TRBV29-1; d_call: -; clone_size: many
cdr3_nt: TGCGCCAGCAGCCAACACACAGGGCGAGAACTGTTTTTT; cdr3_aa: CASSQHTGRELFF; j_call: TRBJ1-4; v_call: TRBV4-3; d_call: -; clone_size: -
cdr3_nt: TGTGCCAGCAGCTTAGAAGGGTGGGGAAACACTGAAGCTTTCTTT; cdr3_aa: CASSLEGWGNTEAFF; j_call: TRBJ1-1; v_call: TRBV7-2; d_call: -; clone_size: once
cdr3_nt: TGTGCCTGGAGTGAAGGGGCCTCCTACGAGCAGTACTTC; cdr3_aa: CAWSEGASYEQYF; j_call: TRBJ2-7; v_call: TRBV30; d_call: -; clone_size: -
cdr3_nt: TGCAGTGCTAGGGGGACTGCCAGCTCCTACAATGAGCAGTTCTTC; cdr3_aa: CSARGTASSYNEQFF; j_call: TRBJ2-1; v_call: TRBV20-1; d_call: -; clone_size: many
cdr3_nt: TGTGCCAGCAGCTCCGACAGGCAAGTCCCCGAGCAGTACTTC; cdr3_aa: CASSSDRQVPEQYF; j_call: TRBJ2-7; v_call: TRBV6-2/TRBV6-3; d_call: -; clone_size: -
cdr3_nt: TGTGCCACCAGTGATGGCGCGTCTAGCGGGAGGTCTACGGCCAACACAGATACGCAGTATTTT; cdr3_aa: CATSDGASSGRSTANTDTQYF; j_call: TRBJ2-3; v_call: TRBV24-1; d_call: TRBD2; clone_size: -
cdr3_nt: TGTGCCTGGAGTCCAGGTAAACTGGAAGCTTTCTTT; cdr3_aa: CAWSPGKLEAFF; j_call: TRBJ1-1; v_call: TRBV30; d_call: -; clone_size: few
cdr3_nt: TGCAGCGTTGACACCGGGAAGACCGGCGAGCAGTACTTC; cdr3_aa: CSVDTGKTGEQYF; j_call: TRBJ2-7; v_call: TRBV29-1; d_call: -; clone_size: many
cdr3_nt: TGTGCCAGCAGTTCCGGGACCACCTTTAGGGATGAGCAGTTCTTC; cdr3_aa: CASSSGTTFRDEQFF; j_call: TRBJ2-1; v_call: TRBV6-5; d_call: -; clone_size: many
cdr3_nt: TGTGCCAGCAGTCCTGGGACTAGCAAACTAAATACGCAGTATTTT; cdr3_aa: CASSPGTSKLNTQYF; j_call: TRBJ2-3; v_call: TRBV12-3/TRBV12-4; d_call: TRBD2; clone_size: few
cdr3_nt: TGTGCCAGCAGCCAAGAGTTCAGGGGGCGAAGGGGCTACACCTTC; cdr3_aa: CASSQEFRGRRGYTF; j_call: TRBJ1-2; v_call: TRBV3-1; d_call: TRBD1; clone_size: -